A selection of T cell receptor beta chains follows, all from one sample in a study of cytomegalovirus exposure and HLA in healthy donors. Clones were read by immunoSEQ multiplex PCR, and TCRdb kept only the in-frame ones, dropping some. Of roughly 150,000 clones listed, roughly nine tenths were seen once; the top ten hold 4.5% to 7%. Sequenced sample: PBMCs. The receptors stem from a woman under 40 in good health and CMV-seronegative. Each CDR3 is given with its conserved first and last residue. The D gene is left open where the match is weak. Only part of the rows carry a size: once, few, many, or a class if the clone is expanded.

D gene	J gene	V gene	clone size	CDR3 DNA	CDR3 protein
TRBD1	TRBJ1-4	TRBV28	.	TGTGCCAGCAGAGACCTACAGGGGGTGGGGACTAATGAAAAACTGTTTTTT	CASRDLQGVGTNEKLFF
.	TRBJ2-3	TRBV7-2	.	TGTGCCAGCACCTCAGGGGGGACTAGCACAGATACGCAGTATTTT	CASTSGGTSTDTQYF
.	TRBJ2-5	TRBV7-9	.	TGTGCCAGCAGCTTACGGGAGTTGCGGGAGACCCAGTACTTC	CASSLRELRETQYF
.	TRBJ1-1	TRBV14	.	TGTGCCAGCAGCCAAGAGGGGGGGATTGGGTGGAACACTGAAGCTTTCTTT	CASSQEGGIGWNTEAFF
.	TRBJ1-1	TRBV7-9	.	TGTGCCAGCAGCTTAGAAGGCAAGGGACCTTTCTTT	CASSLEGKGPFF
.	TRBJ2-1	TRBV5-1	.	TGCGCCAGCAGCTTATCTGCAGGGTGGAATGAGCAGTTCTTC	CASSLSAGWNEQFF
TRBD1	TRBJ1-2	TRBV4-3	few	TGCGCCAGCAGCCAAGAGGCCAGGGGGAACGATGGCTACACCTTC	CASSQEARGNDGYTF
TRBD2	TRBJ2-2	TRBV2	.	TGTGCCAGCAGTTTTCAAGGACTAGCGGGTTCCACCGGGGAGCTGTTTTTT	CASSFQGLAGSTGELFF
.	TRBJ1-4	TRBV5-6	.	TGTGCCAGCAGTAAGAAGGTGGCTAATGAAAAACTGTTTTTT	CASSKKVANEKLFF
TRBD1	TRBJ1-2	TRBV2	.	TGTGCCAGCAGGGCAGGGGGTGGCTACACCTTC	CASRAGGGYTF
.	TRBJ2-1	TRBV29-1	.	TGCAGCGTTGATGTAGGGAAAGGCTACAATGAGCAGTTCTTC	CSVDVGKGYNEQFF
TRBD2	TRBJ2-1	TRBV4-1	.	TGCGCCAGCAGCCAAGCGAGGGCGGGAGCTCTCAATGAGCAGTTCTTC	CASSQARAGALNEQFF
.	TRBJ1-6	TRBV5-1	.	TGCGCCAGCAGCTTGGTCCGGGATCAGGGATCACCCCTCCACTTT	CASSLVRDQGSPLHF
.	TRBJ2-3	TRBV5-4	.	TGTGCCAGCAGCTTGTCTACAGATACGCAGTATTTT	CASSLSTDTQYF
.	TRBJ1-1	TRBV15	.	TGTGCCACCAGCAGAGATCGGGTAGAAGCTTTCTTT	CATSRDRVEAFF
TRBD1	TRBJ2-2	TRBV28	.	TGTGCCACCTCCCGGGACAGAAAGAACACCGGGGAGCTGTTTTTT	CATSRDRKNTGELFF
TRBD2	TRBJ2-3	TRBV4-2	.	TGTGCCAGCAGCCCGGGGACTAGCGGGAGGGCTATACCAGATACGCAGTATTTT	CASSPGTSGRAIPDTQYF
.	TRBJ2-5	TRBV6-5	.	TGTGCCAGCAGTGCCGGGACACTATATTTCCAGTACTTC	CASSAGTLYFQYF
TRBD1	TRBJ2-7	TRBV4-1	.	TGCGCCAGCAGCCATCGGACAGGGTCCTACGAGCAGTACTTC	CASSHRTGSYEQYF
.	TRBJ2-7	TRBV11-1	.	TGTGCCAGCAGCTTAGGCCCGGGATCCTACGAGCAGTACTTC	CASSLGPGSYEQYF
.	TRBJ2-7	TRBV13	few	TGTGCCAGCAGCTTAGTAGGGGCCTACGAGCAGTACTTC	CASSLVGAYEQYF
.	TRBJ1-1	TRBV14	.	TGTGCCAGCAGCCAAAGTAGTCAGAGTTGGAACACTGAAGCTTTCTTT	CASSQSSQSWNTEAFF
TRBD1	TRBJ1-5	TRBV27	.	TGTGCCAGCAGTCGCTCCGGGACAGGTCCCTCTTATCAGCCCCAGCATTTT	CASSRSGTGPSYQPQHF
.	TRBJ1-1	TRBV6-1	.	TGTGCCAGCAGTGACGGACAGAGGAACACTGAAGCTTTCTTT	CASSDGQRNTEAFF
TRBD2	TRBJ2-5	TRBV7-8	.	TGTGCCAGCAGCCGAGGAGCGGGAGCTGGAGAGACCCAGTACTTC	CASSRGAGAGETQYF
.	TRBJ2-5	TRBV4-2	.	TGTGCCAGCAGCCAATTAAGGATAGCGGAACAAGAGACCCAGTACTTC	CASSQLRIAEQETQYF